Shown below are 2 T cell receptor beta chains from a single sample sequenced in a study of blood T cell repertoires in COVID-19. Clones were sequenced by immunoSEQ multiplex PCR, and TCRdb holds only the in-frame ones, with some missing. The sample yields about 100,000 clones, 88% seen once. What was sequenced was peripheral blood. Source of these receptors: a man between 45 and 60 years old with active or convalescent COVID-19.

This clone was detected a few times. This chain links TRBV28 with TRBJ1-2; possible D gene TRBD1, 6 bases. CDR1 is MDHEN, CDR2 SYDVKM, per germline. Trimming left V 5 bases short and J 4 bases short, with 17 bases between. The CDR3 consists of 15 residues. The CDR3 sequence is CASSPRWDNLYGYTF. In DNA form, the CDR3 reads TGTGCCAGCAGTCCCAGGTGGGACAACCTCTATGGCTACACCTTC.

This chain joins TRBV11-2 and TRBJ2-3; perhaps TRBD2 as D (5 bases). The CDR3 is 13 amino acids. Trimming left V 0 bases short and J 4 bases short, with 5 bases between. Looked up from germline, CDR1 is SGHAT and CDR2 is FQNNGV. DNA for the CDR3: TGTGCCAGCAGCTTAGAGGGAGCAGATACGCAGTATTTT. Protein: CASSLEGADTQYF.